The source of this T cell receptor (beta chain) is a study of blood T cell repertoires in COVID-19. The repertoire was sequenced with immunoSEQ multiplex PCR; TCRdb's copy has only in-frame clones and lacks some. The sample lists hundreds of thousands of clones, roughly 86% occurring once. The CDR3 is 14 amino acids. Trimming at V came to 7 bases and at J to 6 bases, leaving 10 bases not matched to a gene. The germline V gene has CDR1 SGHRS and CDR2 YFSETQ. The chain combines TRBV5-1 with TRBJ1-2; 9 positions match TRBD1. The source is a woman aged 25 to 39 with acute or convalescent COVID-19. Sequenced material: peripheral blood. This CDR3 reads CASFPGQGSNGYTF. In DNA form, the CDR3 reads TGCGCCAGCTTCCCGGGACAGGGCTCCAATGGCTACACCTTC.